One sample yielded the 8 T cell receptor beta chains listed below, sequenced in a study of PD-1 blockade in mismatch repair-deficient tumors. Method: immunoSEQ multiplex PCR; TCRdb's copy keeps in-frame clones and lacks some. The sample lists 100,000 to 150,000 clones, around 86% occurring once. Sample: peripheral blood, taken 44 weeks after starting pembrolizumab. The receptors shown here come from an adult with mismatch repair-deficient cancer.

This clone has a single count. The chain links TRBV23-1 to TRBJ1-5; D gene uncertain. TRBV23-1 is designated an ORF whose function remains uncertain. The CDR3 is 19 amino acids. V dropped 1 base and J dropped 2 bases, with 21 bases sitting between them. The CDR3 DNA follows: TGCGCCAGCAGTCAATTAAGGCGGGAAAGGACGACTGGCAATCAGCCCCAGCATTTT. Protein: CASSQLRRERTTGNQPQHF.

V usage is TRBV13 and J usage is TRBJ1-4, with 11 nucleotides matching TRBD1. CDR3 length: 18 amino acids. CDR1 and CDR2 from the germline V gene are PRHDT and FYEKMQ (reference sequence). Trimming cost V 5 bases and J 7 bases; bases outside gene matches: 15. CDR3 residues: CASSDRGQGVLAGEKLFF. CDR3 nucleotides: TGTGCCAGCAGCGACCGGGGACAGGGGGTTTTAGCGGGTGAAAAACTGTTTTTT.

This sequence joins TRBV7-2 and TRBJ1-1; TRBD1 is a possible D gene (5 bases). V lost 1 base, J lost 4 bases, and 10 bases lay in between. CDR3 length: 14 residues. The V gene's germline CDR1 is SGHTA and CDR2 FQGNSA. CDR3 nucleotide sequence: TGTGCCAGCAGCTTAGAGGGTAGGGGCACTGAAGCTTTCTTT. Protein product: CASSLEGRGTEAFF. Together with reference TRBV7-2 and TRBJ1-1, the CDR3 gives the full variable domain: GAGVSQSPSNKVTEKGKDVELRCDPISGHTALYWYRQSLGQGLEFLIYFQGNSAPDKSGLPSDRFSAERTGGSVSTLTIQRTQQEDSAVYLCASSLEGRGTEAFFGQGTRLTVV.

V is TRBV27 and J is TRBJ2-1, with 16 nucleotides matching TRBD2. The CDR3 spans 17 residues. The junction had 9 bases not matched to a gene; V was cut back by 8 bases and J by 5 bases. CDR1 and CDR2 (germline): MNHEY, SMNVEV (reference sequence). The CDR3 loop reads CASGGLAGGPRNNEQFF. CDR3 sequence (DNA): TGTGCCAGCGGGGGACTAGCGGGAGGGCCGCGGAACAATGAGCAGTTCTTC.

The CDR3 loop reads CASSLAVTSGKYEQYF. The CDR3 nucleotides read TGTGCCAGCAGCTTAGCTGTGACTAGCGGGAAGTACGAGCAGTACTTC. This chain links TRBV11-2 with TRBJ2-7, with 11 bases matching TRBD2. From germline, CDR1 is SGHAT and CDR2 FQNNGV. CDR3 length: 16 amino acids. Unmatched junction bases numbered 6, after V lost 1 base and J lost 4 bases.

The chain carries TRBV18 and TRBJ2-5; the match to TRBD2 covers 11 bases. Germline CDR1 reads KGHSH; CDR2 reads LQKENI. This CDR3 has 17 amino acids. J gave up 1 base and V 4 bases, and 8 bases lay outside the gene matches. CDR3: CASSRGVGTSGQETQYF. In DNA, the CDR3 is TGTGCCAGCTCACGCGGCGTCGGGACTAGCGGCCAAGAGACCCAGTACTTC.

Notes on this clone: The same CDR3 arises from other DNA sequences in this sample as well. The chain joins TRBV7-8 to TRBJ2-2; unclear D gene. The germline CDR1 and CDR2 sequences are SGHVS and FQNEAQ. The CDR3 is 16 residues long. V was pared by 1 base and J by 0 bases, with 9 bases between. The CDR3 loop is CASSLVGQPNTGELFF. CDR3 DNA: TGTGCCAGCAGCTTAGTAGGTCAACCGAACACCGGGGAGCTGTTTTTT.

This CDR3 is CASSPIAGSDTQYF. The DNA of the CDR3 is TGTGCCAGCAGCCCTATCGCAGGTTCAGATACGCAGTATTTT. The rearrangement joins TRBV7-9 to TRBJ2-3; D is ambiguous. Germline CDR1 is SEHNR and CDR2 is FQNEAQ (reference sequence). V lost 5 bases, J lost 4 bases, and 13 bases lay in between. This CDR3 has 14 residues.